The 18 T cell receptor beta chains presented below share a single source sample, sequenced in a study of blood T cell repertoires in COVID-19. TCRdb's copy holds only in-frame clones and misses some; the assay was immunoSEQ multiplex PCR. This sample has 43,000 or so clones, with 86% found just once. The sample consisted of peripheral blood. The receptors shown here come from a man in his sixties with active COVID-19.

The J gene is TRBJ2-5, the V gene TRBV10-2; D gene uncertain. The germline V and J ends were trimmed by 6 bases and 9 bases, with 8 bases remaining between them. CDR3 length: 10 amino acids. Germline values: CDR1 WSHSY, CDR2 SAAADI. The CDR3 here is CASSAPAQYF. The DNA for the CDR3 is TGCGCCAGCAGCGCGCCGGCCCAGTACTTC.

This rearrangement joins TRBV5-1 to TRBJ1-6, with 9 bases aligning to TRBD1. CDR3 length equals 16 residues. V shed 2 bases and J 6 bases; nucleotides not matched to a gene: 6. Germline CDR1 and CDR2: SGHRS and YFSETQ. CDR3 in DNA: TGCGCCAGCAGCTTCAACGGACAGGGGCCTAATTCACCCCTCCACTTT. Protein sequence: CASSFNGQGPNSPLHF.

The rearrangement joins TRBV9 to TRBJ2-2, with TRBD2 matching 11 bases. The germline V gene encodes CDR1 SGDLS and CDR2 YYNGEE. V gave up 0 bases and J gave up 1 base; unmatched junction bases: 8. The CDR3 contains 19 residues. The CDR3 bases are TGTGCCAGCAGCGTAGTGGGGCTAGCGGGAGGCTGGAACACCGGGGAGCTGTTTTTT. This translates into CASSVVGLAGGWNTGELFF.

V usage is TRBV6-6 and J usage is TRBJ1-2; no firm D call. The V gene lost 6 bases and the J gene lost 4 bases, with 9 bases spanning the gap. The CDR3 contains 12 residues. Germline assignment: CDR1 MNHNY and CDR2 SVGAGI (reference sequence). The CDR3 sequence is CASRDGSYGYTF. The CDR3 DNA is TGTGCCAGCAGGGACGGGAGCTATGGCTACACCTTC.

The chain uses TRBV2 and TRBJ2-7, with D possibly being TRBD2 (6 bases). The V and J ends lost 6 bases and 0 bases respectively, with 18 bases between them. The CDR3 contains 16 residues. The V gene's germline CDR1 is SNHLY and CDR2 FYNNEI. The CDR3 DNA reads TGTGCCAGCAGAGAAAGGCAGGGAGGCCTCTCCTACGAGCAGTACTTC. The encoded protein is CASRERQGGLSYEQYF.

The V call is TRBV5-4, the J call TRBJ2-3; 8 positions match TRBD2. Germline CDR1 and CDR2: SGHNT and YYREEE (reference sequence). The trim removed 4 bases at V and 2 bases at J, leaving 3 bases unmatched. This CDR3 comprises 14 residues. The CDR3 region is CASSPSGFTDTQYF. The CDR3 DNA follows: TGTGCCAGCAGCCCTAGCGGGTTCACAGATACGCAGTATTTT.

In this sample, this clone turned up once. The rearrangement links TRBV4-1 to TRBJ1-1, with D uncertain. This CDR3 is 13 amino acids long. Per germline, CDR1 MGHRA and CDR2 YSYEKL. Trimming pared 4 bases from V and 0 bases from J, leaving 6 bases between. DNA of the CDR3: TGCGCCAGCAGCCGCAACTTGAACACTGAAGCTTTCTTT. Protein product: CASSRNLNTEAFF.

The genes are TRBV5-1 and TRBJ1-2, with a weak D call TRBD1 (5 bases). The CDR3 loop spans 14 amino acids. CDR1 and CDR2 (germline): SGHRS, YFSETQ. The V and J ends lost 4 bases and 3 bases respectively, with 13 bases between them. The CDR3 loop reads CASSREGLDYGYTF. The CDR3 DNA reads TGCGCCAGCAGCAGGGAGGGACTGGACTATGGCTACACCTTC.

This chain connects TRBV4-3 to TRBJ2-7, with a possible D match to TRBD2 (6 bases). Trimming stripped 0 bases from V and 3 bases from J, with 9 bases between. There are 14 residues in the CDR3. Germline V gives CDR1 LGHNA, CDR2 YSLEER. CDR3 loop: CASSQERDHYEQYF. CDR3 in DNA: TGCGCCAGCAGCCAAGAGCGGGACCACTACGAGCAGTACTTC.

The chain employs TRBV4-1 and TRBJ1-1; TRBD1 aligns across 10 bases. Germline lookup yields CDR1 MGHRA and CDR2 YSYEKL. This CDR3 has 16 amino acids. V gave up 4 bases and J gave up 1 base; unmatched junction bases: 6. The CDR3 protein is CASSPDRGRRNTEAFF. As DNA, the CDR3 is TGCGCCAGCAGCCCCGACAGGGGGCGTAGGAACACTGAAGCTTTCTTT.

The rearrangement joins TRBV6-1 to TRBJ2-7; 8 bases match TRBD2. With 0 bases clipped from V and 6 bases from J, the junction kept 10 bases outside the gene matches. The germline gives CDR1 MNHNS, CDR2 SASEGT. CDR3 length: 16 residues. The CDR3 DNA follows: TGTGCCAGCAGTGAAGCGCAAGCGGGAGTGAACGGCGAGCAGTACTTC. Protein product: CASSEAQAGVNGEQYF.

The chain uses TRBV15 and TRBJ2-2, with D maybe TRBD2 (6 bases). The CDR3 is 13 residues long. CDR1 is LNHNV and CDR2 is YYDKDF in the germline V gene (reference sequence). V shed 8 bases and J shed 4 bases, with 11 bases lying between them. CDR3: CATGAGLTGELFF. CDR3 in DNA: TGTGCCACCGGTGCGGGACTCACCGGGGAGCTGTTTTTT.

J is TRBJ2-7 and V is TRBV5-6, with D perhaps matching TRBD2 (6 bases). Trimming removed 2 bases from V and 2 bases from J, with 11 bases in between. This CDR3 has 14 residues. The germline V gene has CDR1 SGHDT and CDR2 YYEEEE. Written as DNA, the CDR3 is TGTGCCAGCAGCTTTCCCCGCGGGACCTACGAGCAGTACTTC. It encodes CASSFPRGTYEQYF.

CDR3 nucleotides: TGCGCCAGCAGCGACACTAGCGGCCCTACCTACGAGCAGTACTTC. This codes for CASSDTSGPTYEQYF. V and J are TRBV5-1 and TRBJ2-7, with 8 bases identical to TRBD2. Trimming removed 4 bases from V and 2 bases from J; junction bases left unmatched: 8. Per the germline V gene, CDR1 is SGHRS and CDR2 is YFSETQ. This CDR3 comprises 15 residues.

The V gene is TRBV29-1, the J gene TRBJ1-1; 7 nucleotides agree with TRBD1. With 5 bases clipped from V and 4 bases from J, the junction kept 13 bases outside the gene matches. The CDR3 is made up of 15 amino acids. Looked up from germline, CDR1 is SQVTM and CDR2 is ANQGSEA. In nucleotides, the CDR3 is TGCAGCGTTAAAGCAGCCGGGACAGTAGCCACTGAAGCTTTCTTT. Translating it yields CSVKAAGTVATEAFF.

The rearrangement uses TRBV19 and TRBJ1-1; TRBD1 matches at 7 bases. The germline V gene encodes CDR1 LNHDA and CDR2 SQIVND (reference sequence). This CDR3 is built from 14 residues. V was clipped by 5 bases and J by 1 base; unmatched bases: 4. The CDR3 sequence is CASSFRDRNTEAFF. Here the CDR3 DNA reads TGTGCCAGTAGTTTCCGGGACAGGAACACTGAAGCTTTCTTT.

This chain links TRBV19 with TRBJ1-2, with TRBD1 matching over 7 bases. CDR1 and CDR2 from the germline V gene are LNHDA and SQIVND (reference sequence). Germline trimming cut 5 bases from V and 7 bases from J; bases unmatched to any gene: 13. This CDR3 has 15 amino acids. Here the CDR3 reads CASSSRTGLGGGYTF. CDR3 DNA: TGTGCCAGTAGTTCGAGGACAGGTTTAGGAGGTGGCTACACCTTC.

The V call is TRBV20-1, the J call TRBJ2-3, with D perhaps matching TRBD2 (5 bases). V lost 7 bases, J lost 4 bases, and 9 bases lay in between. CDR1 DFQATT and CDR2 SNEGSKA come from the germline V gene (reference sequence). This CDR3 is built from 11 residues. Written as DNA, the CDR3 is TGCAGTGAGGCGAGGGCAGATACGCAGTATTTT. Its protein is CSEARADTQYF.